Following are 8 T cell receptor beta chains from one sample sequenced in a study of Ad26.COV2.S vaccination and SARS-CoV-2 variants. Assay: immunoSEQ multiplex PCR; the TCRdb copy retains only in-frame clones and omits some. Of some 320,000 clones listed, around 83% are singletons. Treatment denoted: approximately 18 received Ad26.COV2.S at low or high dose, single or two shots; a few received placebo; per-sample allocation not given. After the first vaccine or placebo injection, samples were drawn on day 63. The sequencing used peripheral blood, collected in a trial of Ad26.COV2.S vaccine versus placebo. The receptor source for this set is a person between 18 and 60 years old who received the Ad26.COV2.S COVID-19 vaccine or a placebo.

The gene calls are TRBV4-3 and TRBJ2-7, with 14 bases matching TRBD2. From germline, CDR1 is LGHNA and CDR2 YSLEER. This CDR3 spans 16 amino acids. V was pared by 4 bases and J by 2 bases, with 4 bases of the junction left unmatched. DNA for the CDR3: TGCGCCAGCAGCCCGGGACTAGCGGGGGTTACCTACGAGCAGTACTTC. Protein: CASSPGLAGVTYEQYF.

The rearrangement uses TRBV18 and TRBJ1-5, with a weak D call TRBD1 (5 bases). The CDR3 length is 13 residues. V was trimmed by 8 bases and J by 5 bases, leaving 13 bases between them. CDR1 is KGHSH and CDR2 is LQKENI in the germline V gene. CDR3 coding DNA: TGTGCCAGCGCAGGGTATCGCGATCAGCCCCAGCATTTT. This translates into CASAGYRDQPQHF.

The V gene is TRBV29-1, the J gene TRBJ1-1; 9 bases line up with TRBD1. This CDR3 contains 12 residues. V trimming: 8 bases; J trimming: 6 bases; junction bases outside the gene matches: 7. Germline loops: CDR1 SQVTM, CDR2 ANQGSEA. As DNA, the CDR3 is TGCAGCCTTCCGGGACAGGGTTCTGAAGCTTTCTTT. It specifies CSLPGQGSEAFF.

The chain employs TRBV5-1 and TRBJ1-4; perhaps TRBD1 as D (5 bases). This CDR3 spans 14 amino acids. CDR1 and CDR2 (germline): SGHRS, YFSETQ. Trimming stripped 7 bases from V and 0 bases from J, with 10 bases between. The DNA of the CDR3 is TGCGCCAGCGGGGACCCAACAACTAATGAAAAACTGTTTTTT. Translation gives CASGDPTTNEKLFF.

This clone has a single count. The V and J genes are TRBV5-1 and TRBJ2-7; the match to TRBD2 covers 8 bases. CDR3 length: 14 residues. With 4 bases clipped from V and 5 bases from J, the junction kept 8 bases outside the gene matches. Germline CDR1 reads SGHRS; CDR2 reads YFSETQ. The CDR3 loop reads CASSRGGLPNEQYF. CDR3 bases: TGCGCCAGCAGCCGGGGGGGCCTTCCAAACGAGCAGTACTTC.

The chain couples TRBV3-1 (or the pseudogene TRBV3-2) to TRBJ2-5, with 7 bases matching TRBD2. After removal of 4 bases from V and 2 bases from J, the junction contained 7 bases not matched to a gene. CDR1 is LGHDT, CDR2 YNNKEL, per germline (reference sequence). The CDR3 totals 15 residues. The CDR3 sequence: CASSLSGTMQETQYF. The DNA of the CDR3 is TGTGCCAGCAGCCTATCCGGGACTATGCAAGAGACCCAGTACTTC.

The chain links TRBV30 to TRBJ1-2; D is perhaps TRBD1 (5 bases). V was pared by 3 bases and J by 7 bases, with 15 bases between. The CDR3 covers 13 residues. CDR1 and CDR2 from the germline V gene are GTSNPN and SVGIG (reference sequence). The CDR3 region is CAWRPSGGSGYTF. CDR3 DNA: TGTGCCTGGAGACCCTCGGGGGGGTCTGGCTACACCTTC.

The CDR3 DNA sequence: TGTGCCAGCAGTCGGGACAGGGTCACCGGGGAGCTGTTTTTT. Translating it yields CASSRDRVTGELFF. The rearrangement joins TRBV27 to TRBJ2-2; TRBD1 agrees at 9 bases. The ends lost 5 bases at V and 4 bases at J; junction bases unmatched: 2. Germline lookup yields CDR1 MNHEY and CDR2 SMNVEV (reference sequence). The CDR3 is 14 amino acids.